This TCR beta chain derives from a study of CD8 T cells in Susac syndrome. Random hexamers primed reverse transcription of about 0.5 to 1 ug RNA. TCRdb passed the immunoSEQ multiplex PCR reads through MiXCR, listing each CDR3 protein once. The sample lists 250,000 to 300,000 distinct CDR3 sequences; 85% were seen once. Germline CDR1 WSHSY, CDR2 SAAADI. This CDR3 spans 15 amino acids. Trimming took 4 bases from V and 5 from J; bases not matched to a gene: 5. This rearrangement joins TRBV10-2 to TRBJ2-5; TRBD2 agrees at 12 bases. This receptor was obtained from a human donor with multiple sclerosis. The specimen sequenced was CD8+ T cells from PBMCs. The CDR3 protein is CASSGLAGVMETQYF. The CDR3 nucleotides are TGCGCCAGCAGTGGACTAGCGGGAGTGATGGAGACCCAGTACTTC.